Each of the 22 T cell receptor beta chains below was sequenced from the same sample in a study of cytomegalovirus exposure and HLA in healthy donors. With 60 Vbeta and 13 Jbeta primers, the PCR was carried out. TCRdb's table, derived via immunoSEQ multiplex PCR, lists solely in-frame clones and lacks some. The table includes roughly 180,000 clones, about 9.4% detected once. Sequencing used PBMCs. These receptor sequences come from a woman younger than 45 in good health and CMV-seropositive.

This chain connects TRBV11-1 to TRBJ1-1; 7 positions match TRBD1. Germline assignment: CDR1 SGHAT and CDR2 FQDESV (reference sequence). CDR3 size: 15 residues. Trimming removed 2 bases from V and 5 bases from J; junction bases left unmatched: 8. CDR3 protein: CASSLYDRAGTEAFF. The CDR3 DNA reads as TGTGCCAGCAGCTTATATGACAGGGCGGGGACTGAAGCTTTCTTT.

J is TRBJ2-7 and V is TRBV7-2; 9 nucleotides agree with TRBD1. Germline loops: CDR1 SGHTA, CDR2 FQGNSA. The CDR3 totals 15 residues. J lost 5 bases, V lost 3 bases, and 8 bases had no gene match. CDR3 protein: CASSFRDRDYDEQYF. DNA for the CDR3: TGTGCCAGCAGCTTCCGGGACAGGGATTATGACGAGCAGTACTTC.

V is TRBV5-1 and J is TRBJ1-1; D is unresolved. Germline-derived CDR1 and CDR2 are SGHRS and YFSETQ. V lost 5 bases and J 6 bases, leaving 8 bases between the germline ends. The CDR3 runs to 11 residues. The CDR3 region has the DNA TGCGCCAGCAGAAGTCAGGCTGAAGCTTTCTTT. Its protein is CASRSQAEAFF.

This chain uses TRBV7-9 with TRBJ2-4, with 11 bases fitting TRBD2. CDR3 size: 18 residues. V was clipped by 5 bases and J by 0 bases; unmatched bases: 9. In germline, CDR1 is SEHNR, CDR2 FQNEAQ (reference sequence). The CDR3 coding sequence is TGTGCCAGCAGCAGGGGACTAGCGGACAGCTTAGCCAAAAACATTCAGTACTTC. Residues: CASSRGLADSLAKNIQYF.

This clone showed up many times. The chain employs TRBV6-6 and TRBJ1-4, with 7 bases identical to TRBD1. CDR1 is MNHNY, CDR2 SVGAGI, per germline (reference sequence). V was clipped by 5 bases and J by 10 bases; unmatched bases: 13. The CDR3 is made up of 15 amino acids. The CDR3 nucleotides are TGTGCCAGCAGTCTAAACTGGGACAGTATGACAAAACTGTTTTTT. Protein: CASSLNWDSMTKLFF.

In its sample, this clone was seen a few times. The V and J genes are TRBV7-8 and TRBJ1-2, with a weak D call TRBD1 (5 bases). Germline assignment: CDR1 SGHVS and CDR2 FQNEAQ. V was shortened by 0 bases and J by 8 bases, with 13 bases between the two germline ends. This CDR3 is built from 14 residues. The CDR3: CASSLAFGGNGYTF. CDR3 nucleotide sequence: TGTGCCAGCAGCTTAGCGTTCGGGGGGAACGGCTACACCTTC.

This clone has a handful of counts. This chain links TRBV5-5 with TRBJ2-5, with D hard to call. Germline V gene sequence: CDR1 SGHKS, CDR2 YYEKEE (reference sequence). The V end was cut by 0 bases, the J end by 2 bases, with 5 bases between. CDR3 size: 13 residues. The CDR3 DNA reads as TGTGCCAGCAGCTTGGAACAGCAAGAGACCCAGTACTTC. The encoded protein is CASSLEQQETQYF.

In its sample, this clone was seen a few times. The chain joins TRBV4-1 to TRBJ2-5, with TRBD2 matching over 14 bases. Germline trimming cut 4 bases from V and 4 bases from J; bases unmatched to any gene: 5. The CDR3 has 16 residues. Germline CDR1 and CDR2: MGHRA and YSYEKL. CDR3 loop: CASSLGTSGSIETQYF. The CDR3, as DNA: TGCGCCAGCAGCCTAGGGACTAGCGGGAGTATAGAGACCCAGTACTTC.

The chain joins TRBV9 to TRBJ2-7, with 7 bases matching TRBD2. Germline trimming cut 5 bases from V and 4 bases from J; bases unmatched to any gene: 12. The CDR3 has 15 residues. Germline V CDR1 and CDR2: SGDLS, YYNGEE. The CDR3 DNA sequence: TGTGCCAGCAGTCAGGCGGCGGGAGTGGTGTACGAGCAGTACTTC. Amino acids: CASSQAAGVVYEQYF.

The rearrangement uses TRBV2 and TRBJ1-1; no clear D gene. Germline CDR1 is SNHLY and CDR2 is FYNNEI. Between the trimmed V and J ends, which lost 6 bases and 8 bases, there was a span of 13 bases. The CDR3 totals 12 residues. CDR3 region: CASRKGSGEAFF. The CDR3 nucleotides read TGTGCCAGCAGAAAAGGCTCGGGGGAAGCTTTCTTT.

The V call is TRBV11-1, the J call TRBJ2-7; TRBD1 matches 7 bases. The CDR3 is 13 amino acids. The ends lost 10 bases at V and 0 bases at J; junction bases unmatched: 6. The germline gives CDR1 SGHAT, CDR2 FQDESV (reference sequence). The CDR3 reads CATRTGGSYEQYF. CDR3 nucleotides: TGTGCCACCCGGACAGGAGGCTCCTACGAGCAGTACTTC. Drawing the rest from reference TRBV11-1 and TRBJ2-7, the complete variable domain is EAEVAQSPRYKITEKSQAVAFWCDPISGHATLYWYRQILGQGPELLVQFQDESVVDDSQLPKDRFSAERLKGVDSTLKIQPAELGDSAMYLCATRTGGSYEQYFGPGTRLTVT.

This clone was picked up a small number of times. The rearrangement links TRBV4-1 to TRBJ1-5; D may be TRBD1 (5 bases). The CDR3 contains 15 residues. Trimming cost V 2 bases and J 5 bases, with 13 bases left between them. CDR1 and CDR2 from the germline V gene are MGHRA and YSYEKL. In DNA form, the CDR3 reads TGCGCCAGCAGCCAACGCGAAGGGGCCTATCAGCCCCAGCATTTT. This codes for CASSQREGAYQPQHF.

This clone was counted only a few times. The CDR3 DNA is TGTGCCAGCACTCGACCTACAGGGAAAGGAAACACCATATATTTT. Its protein is CASTRPTGKGNTIYF. The chain has TRBV6-1 and TRBJ1-3; tentative D call: TRBD1 (6 bases). Germline V gene sequence: CDR1 MNHNS, CDR2 SASEGT. V was trimmed by 7 bases and J by 4 bases, leaving 17 bases between them. This CDR3 has 15 amino acids.

This clone was counted between two and nine times. The chain recombines TRBV7-2 with TRBJ2-5, with 12 bases that match TRBD2. Per the germline V gene, CDR1 is SGHTA and CDR2 is FQGNSA. The junction had 7 bases not matched to a gene; V was cut back by 3 bases and J by 5 bases. This CDR3 has 16 amino acids. The CDR3 nucleotides read TGTGCCAGCAGCTTTGGGCTAGCGGGAGGGGGTGAGACCCAGTACTTC. It translates to CASSFGLAGGGETQYF.

This clone was found a few times. This rearrangement joins TRBV4-2 to TRBJ2-3; 7 bases are shared with TRBD2. CDR3 length: 17 amino acids. The V gene end was trimmed by 3 bases and the J gene end by 6 bases; junction bases not matched to a gene: 15. The germline V gene encodes CDR1 LGHNA and CDR2 YNFKEQ. The CDR3: CASSQGLGRGRGDTQYF. The CDR3 region has the DNA TGTGCCAGCAGCCAGGGGCTGGGGCGCGGGAGAGGGGATACGCAGTATTTT.

The rearrangement uses TRBV10-1 and TRBJ2-1; weak D call: TRBD2 (5 bases). Trimming removed 4 bases from V and 8 bases from J, with 12 bases in between. Germline loops: CDR1 WNHNN, CDR2 SYGVQD (reference sequence). This CDR3 has 13 residues. The CDR3, as DNA: TGCGCCAGCAGTGGACTGGACTCCGATGAGCAGTTCTTC. This translates into CASSGLDSDEQFF.

This clone was recorded a few times. V is TRBV5-1 and J is TRBJ1-4, with 10 bases matching TRBD1. Germline-derived CDR1 and CDR2 are SGHRS and YFSETQ. V trimming: 3 bases; J trimming: 7 bases; junction bases outside the gene matches: 3. The CDR3 runs 14 residues. CDR3 residues: CASSSRTGGEKLFF. The CDR3 region has the DNA TGCGCCAGCAGCTCTCGGACAGGGGGTGAAAAACTGTTTTTT.

This clone was seen only a few times. The V gene is TRBV13, the J gene TRBJ2-3; D might be TRBD2 (6 bases). V lost 1 base and J lost 5, with 13 bases in between. CDR1 and CDR2 from the germline V gene are PRHDT and FYEKMQ (reference sequence). The CDR3 runs to 15 residues. CDR3 sequence (DNA): TGTGCCAGCAGCTTAGTTCCACTAGCCCAAGATACGCAGTATTTT. Its translation: CASSLVPLAQDTQYF.

The rearrangement joins TRBV21-1 to TRBJ1-5. TRBV21-1 is marked as a pseudogene. The CDR3 extends over 16 amino acids. The CDR3 protein is CASSKGGGNSNQPQHF. The CDR3 coding sequence is TGTGCCAGCAGCAAAGGAGGAGGTAATAGCAATCAGCCCCAGCATTTT.

Only a few counts were recorded for this clone. This chain joins TRBV4-2 and TRBJ2-7; D not resolved. The CDR3 totals 14 residues. Per germline, CDR1 LGHNA and CDR2 YNFKEQ. V lost 0 bases and J lost 3, with 9 bases in between. For the CDR3, the DNA is TGTGCCAGCAGCCAAGATATCCAGTACTACGAGCAGTACTTC. Its protein is CASSQDIQYYEQYF.

This clone was found a few times. This chain connects TRBV27 to TRBJ2-7; TRBD2 is a possible D gene (6 bases). The V gene lost 8 bases and the J gene lost 2 bases, with 10 bases spanning the gap. Germline-derived CDR1 and CDR2 are MNHEY and SMNVEV (reference sequence). The length of the CDR3 is 12 residues. CDR3 residues: CASGTFTYEQYF. CDR3 coding DNA: TGTGCCAGCGGGACTTTTACCTACGAGCAGTACTTC.

The chain links TRBV9 to TRBJ2-3; 12 nucleotides align to TRBD2. The V gene end was trimmed by 1 base and the J gene end by 9 bases; junction bases not matched to a gene: 6. Germline V lookup: CDR1 SGDLS, CDR2 YYNGEE. CDR3 length: 15 amino acids. As DNA, the CDR3 is TGTGCCAGCAGCGTAAGACTAGCGGGAGTTCCGACGCAGTATTTT. Amino acids: CASSVRLAGVPTQYF.